The entry that follows covers one T cell receptor (beta chain) sequence. Its antigen is unidentified. This sample was included in a study of T cell responses to AZD1222 COVID-19 vaccine. Points from the study as a whole: Spike-specific TCR breadth and depth rose after two AZD1222 doses. White British people made up most donors, females outnumbered males, and clonal diversity was possibly underestimated. With dominance at 160-218 and 743-854, vaccine-associated CD4 TCRs spanned spike.

Germline-derived CDR1 and CDR2 are SGHAT and FQNNGV. The CDR3 has 14 amino acids. V lost 1 base to trimming and J lost 1 base, with 5 bases between them. TCRdb's copy holds only in-frame clones and misses some; the assay was immunoSEQ multiplex PCR. The sample has more than 150,000 clones; around 89% are singletons. The source material was peripheral blood, sampled on day 0 of AZD1222 vaccination. This chain links TRBV11-2 with TRBJ1-5; D ambiguous. The TCR was taken from an adult in good health. The CDR3, as DNA: TGTGCCAGCAGCTTAGGGGCCAGCAATCAGCCCCAGCATTTT. Residues: CASSLGASNQPQHF.